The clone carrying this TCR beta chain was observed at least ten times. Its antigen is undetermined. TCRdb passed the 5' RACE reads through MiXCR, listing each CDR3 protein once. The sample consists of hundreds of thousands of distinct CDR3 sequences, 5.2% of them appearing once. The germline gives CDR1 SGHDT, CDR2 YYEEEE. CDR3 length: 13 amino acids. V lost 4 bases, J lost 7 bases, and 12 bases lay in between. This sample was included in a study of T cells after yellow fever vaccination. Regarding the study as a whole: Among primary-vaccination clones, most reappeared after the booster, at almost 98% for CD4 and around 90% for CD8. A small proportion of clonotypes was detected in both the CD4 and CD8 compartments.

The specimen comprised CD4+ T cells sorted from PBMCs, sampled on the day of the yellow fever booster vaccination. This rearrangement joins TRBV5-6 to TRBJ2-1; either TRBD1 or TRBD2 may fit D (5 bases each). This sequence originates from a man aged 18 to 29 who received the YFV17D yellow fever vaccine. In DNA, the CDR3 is TGTGCCAGCAGCCTGGGACGCAGGAATGAGCAGTTCTTC. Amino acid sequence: CASSLGRRNEQFF.